One TCR beta chain is described in this entry. No antigen is known for it. Base qualities are missing; no much larger clone stands one base away. The time point tag for this specimen amounts to: newly diagnosed GD, antithyroid drugs for less than 3 months. RNA was extracted from PBMCs in TRIzol for both TCR sequencing and RNA sequencing. The diagnosis of Graves' disease was made according to American Thyroid Association guidelines. Recruitment of patients was carried out at an endocrinology department in Xi'an, China. From each patient, around 9 milliliters of peripheral blood was collected into an EDTA anticoagulant tube. Ficoll Paque Plus density gradient separation was used to isolate PBMCs, and no further T cell sorting was done. RNA quality was checked with an Agilent 2100 Bioanalyzer and agarose gel, and concentration with a NanoDrop 2000. This entry comes from a study of regulatory T cells in long-lasting Graves disease (dated by TCRdb to the early 2020s). Study-wide context: In the newly diagnosed Graves' disease group, patients had been taking antithyroid drugs for less than 3 months. Peripheral blood TCR sequencing and RNA sequencing compared persistent Graves' disease patients with newly diagnosed Graves' disease patients. The study took place in China and was registered as a clinical trial. TCR sequencing covered roughly 13 persistent and some 20 newly diagnosed Graves' disease patients, around 33 samples in total.

CDR1 and CDR2, per the germline V gene (reference sequence), are SEHNR and FQNEAQ. Trimming costs V 4 bases and J 4 bases, and their ends lie 14 bases apart. The CDR3 measures 14 amino acids from cysteine to phenylalanine. The read is trimmed to its CDR3 DNA, 42 bases read in frame from base 1. Findings and caveats that apply to the study as a whole: Sequencing and analysis were limited to the TCR beta chain. The small sample size was acknowledged by the authors as a limitation that may reduce accuracy. Patients with persistent disease shared more public clonotypes (around 2,500) than newly diagnosed patients did (more than 900). Compared with newly diagnosed patients, patients with persistent Graves' disease had lower TCR Shannon entropy and fewer highly expanded clones, which suggests clonal expansion. Preferential use of TRBV28, TRBJ1-2 and TRBJ2-5 was observed in persistent disease, whereas TRBV20-1 and TRBJ2-1 were favored in newly diagnosed disease. Only peripheral blood was studied, because thyroid tissue, the primary lesion, was inaccessible.

The library was made by multiplex PCR. The instrument was an Illumina HiSeq 4000. iRepertoire HTBI primers and Arm-PCR amplification of CDR3 regions were used to construct TCR beta libraries. Gel purification was performed on PCR products prior to sequencing. For the original study's pipeline: Across samples, about 63 TRBV and approximately 15 TRBJ segments were identified and used for gene usage analysis of CDR3 amino acid clonotypes. Filtered high-quality paired reads were merged into contigs using COPE and FqMerger. BLAST was used to align contigs to IMGT TRBV, TRBD and TRBJ reference genes, and CDR3 was defined according to IMGT. Highly expanded clones were defined as clonotypes with a frequency above 0.1%. Repertoire diversity was measured by Shannon entropy, and V-J evenness by the Gini coefficient. A clonotype found in more than one individual was treated as public. Clones were called with MiXCR by TCRdb after fastp trimmed the public reads at Q25, and only in-frame beta chains were retained. Entries that share a CDR3 protein sequence are merged under the most common genes and DNA. TCRdb assigned the V and J calls; the authors' analysis was not used. The sample table lists about 620,000 distinct CDR3 sequences, about 15% of them with a count of one. Jointly, the top ten make up 18% of the sample.

The sample was also reused in another study, on T cells in Graves' hyperthyroidism and ophthalmopathy. Taken from the second paper: Stable Graves' hyperthyroidism was defined as the absence of progression to ophthalmopathy over 18 months of follow-up. The hyperthyroidism patients were between 18 and 65 years old and newly diagnosed, with a disease duration of less than 2 months. Any patient with an uncontrolled infection, another autoimmune disease, pregnancy or lactation was excluded. Diagnoses were established on the basis of clinical symptoms, serum thyroxine and TRAb, thyroid ultrasound, and orbital computed tomography. A first-round RT-PCR of the TCR CDR3 used the HTBI primer set with the Qiagen OneStep RT-PCR kit. Most expanded thyroid clonotypes (frequency above 0.001) were also found in blood, which suggests that blood repertoires may mirror thyroid immune responses. A model built on a 13 V-J signature distinguished ophthalmopathy from stable hyperthyroidism, reaching about 89% sensitivity and around 81% specificity in cross-validation and 80%/75% in testing. In validation, the model predicted progression to ophthalmopathy with approximately 71% sensitivity and approximately 72% specificity, a median of about 6 months before onset. To identify TCR V-J signatures that set the groups apart, the researchers used a discovery cohort of more than 95 patients, made up of about 44 with Graves' ophthalmopathy and some 56 with stable Graves' hyperthyroidism. Prospective prediction of ophthalmopathy was tested in an independent validation cohort of some 20 hyperthyroidism patients and 17 patients who later progressed to ophthalmopathy. For training and testing, the 80 to 100 patients in the discovery cohort were randomly divided in a 7:3 ratio. In six Graves' hyperthyroidism patients, the study also compared T-cell repertoires from thyroid tissue with T-cell repertoires from blood. Following sampling, methimazole starting at 30 mg daily was given to hyperthyroidism patients, and high-dose intravenous methylprednisolone was given to ophthalmopathy patients. Libraries were constructed in a second round of multiplex PCR, after which size selection and purification were carried out. Libraries were sequenced paired-end with 100 bp reads on an Illumina HiSeq2000. SOAPnuke was used to process the raw data, with reads discarded if the reads contained adapters or uncalled bases, had a mean Phred below 15, or lacked an exact constant-primer or identifier match. High-quality paired reads were merged using COPE v1.2.5, and each unique nucleotide sequence was defined as a clonotype. Clonotypes were aligned to IMGT TRBV, TRBD and TRBJ reference segments using MiTCR v1.1. The analysis included only V-J combinations with a frequency above 0.0001, which together covered 99% to 99.2% of the repertoires. The TCS score was defined as the ratio of F50 (clonal expansion) to E x V (chaos), calculated using BLOSUM62-based TCRdist between CDR3 peptides within each V-J. Welch's t-statistics and random forest reduced approximately 520 V-J features to 10 to 15, which were used in a naive Bayes classifier (R e1071). No statistical method was used to set the sample size in advance, and investigators knew the group allocation. The paper describes TCR Vbeta CDR3 sequencing of 140 or so peripheral blood samples, made up of 43 ophthalmopathy patients, some 76 hyperthyroidism patients and roughly 17 progressor patients.

The V and J genes are TRBV7-9 and TRBJ2-7; TRBD1 might be the D gene, on 6 matching bases. This clonotype was obtained from a woman younger than 45 with Graves disease. Donor details come from another sample of the same person, matched by shared clones. The starting material was peripheral blood mononuclear cells (PBMCs), obtained at new diagnosis, from a patient treated with antithyroid drugs. The bases are TGTGCCAGCAGCTCCCAGGGGATGTTATACGAGCAGTACTTC. It translates as CASSSQGMLYEQYF.